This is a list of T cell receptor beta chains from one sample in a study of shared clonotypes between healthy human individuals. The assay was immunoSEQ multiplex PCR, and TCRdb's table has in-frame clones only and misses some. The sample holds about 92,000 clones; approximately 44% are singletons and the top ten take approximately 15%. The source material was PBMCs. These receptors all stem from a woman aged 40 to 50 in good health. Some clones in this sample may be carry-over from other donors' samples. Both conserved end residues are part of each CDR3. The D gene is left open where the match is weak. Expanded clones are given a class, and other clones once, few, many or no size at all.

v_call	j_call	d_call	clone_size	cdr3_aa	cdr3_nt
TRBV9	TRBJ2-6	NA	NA	CASSWADSGANVLTF	TGTGCCAGCAGCTGGGCCGACTCTGGGGCCAACGTCCTGACTTTC
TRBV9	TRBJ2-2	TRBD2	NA	CASRRETLTGELFF	TGTGCCAGCCGGCGGGAGACCCTAACCGGGGAGCTGTTTTTT
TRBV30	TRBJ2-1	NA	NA	CAWAPRGNEQFF	TGTGCCTGGGCCCCGAGGGGCAATGAGCAGTTCTTC
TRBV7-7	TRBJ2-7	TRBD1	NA	CASSLDRAGEQYF	TGTGCCAGCAGTCTCGACAGGGCGGGCGAGCAGTACTTC
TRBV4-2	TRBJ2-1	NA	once	CASSPPRTGEPYNEQFF	TGTGCCAGCAGCCCACCCCGGACGGGAGAACCCTACAATGAGCAGTTCTTC
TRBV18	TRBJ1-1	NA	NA	CASSGAGGSTEAFF	TGTGCCAGCTCAGGGGCCGGGGGCAGCACTGAAGCTTTCTTT
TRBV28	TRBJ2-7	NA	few	CASSLEEPGEQYF	TGTGCCAGCAGTTTAGAGGAGCCCGGCGAGCAGTACTTC
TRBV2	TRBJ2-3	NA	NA	CASSEIRTDTQYF	TGTGCCAGCAGTGAAATCCGCACAGATACGCAGTATTTT
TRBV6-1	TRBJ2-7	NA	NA	CASQGGQRIYEQYF	TGTGCCAGCCAGGGGGGTCAACGGATCTACGAGCAGTACTTC
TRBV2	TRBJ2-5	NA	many	CASYGVSGKQETQYF	TGTGCCAGCTACGGGGTCTCGGGGAAACAAGAGACCCAGTACTTC
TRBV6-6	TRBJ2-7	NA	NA	CASSYGTLDTYEQYF	TGTGCCAGCAGTTACGGGACACTAGATACCTACGAGCAGTACTTC
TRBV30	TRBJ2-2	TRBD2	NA	CAWSSGRVDTGELFF	TGTGCCTGGTCTAGCGGGAGAGTCGACACCGGGGAGCTGTTTTTT
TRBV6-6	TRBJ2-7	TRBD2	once	CASRSLAGGSYEQHF	TGTGCCAGCAGGTCACTAGCGGGAGGTTCCTACGAGCAGCACTTC
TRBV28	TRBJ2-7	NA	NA	CASSLPSGIYEQYF	TGTGCCAGCAGTCTGCCCAGCGGTATCTACGAGCAGTACTTC
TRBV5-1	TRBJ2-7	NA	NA	CASSSLDSSYEQYF	TGCGCCAGCAGCTCCTTGGACAGCTCCTACGAGCAGTACTTC
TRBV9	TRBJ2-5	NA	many	CASSSSGRGETQYF	TGTGCCAGCAGCTCCTCGGGGCGCGGAGAGACCCAGTACTTC
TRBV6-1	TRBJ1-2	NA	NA	CASSEPHREGGYTF	TGTGCCAGCAGTGAGCCTCACAGGGAGGGTGGCTACACCTTC
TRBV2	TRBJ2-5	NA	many	CASTGPWDKGGPGETQYF	TGTGCCAGCACCGGCCCTTGGGACAAGGGGGGTCCGGGGGAGACCCAGTACTTC
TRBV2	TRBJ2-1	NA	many	CASKQEGDEQFF	TGTGCCAGCAAACAAGAGGGCGATGAGCAGTTCTTC
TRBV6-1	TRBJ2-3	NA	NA	CASSLGVISDTQYF	TGTGCCAGCAGTTTGGGAGTTATCTCGGATACGCAGTATTTT
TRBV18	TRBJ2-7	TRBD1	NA	CASSPPGQGYEQYF	TGTGCCAGCTCACCGCCGGGACAGGGCTACGAGCAGTACTTC
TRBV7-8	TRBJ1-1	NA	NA	CASSPAGAGPEAFF	TGTGCCAGCAGCCCCGCTGGGGCAGGGCCTGAAGCTTTCTTT
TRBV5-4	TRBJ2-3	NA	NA	CASSQDSSRATQYF	TGCGCCAGCAGCCAAGATAGCAGCCGGGCTACGCAGTATTTT
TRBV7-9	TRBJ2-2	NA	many	CASSVANGELFF	TGTGCCAGCAGCGTAGCGAACGGGGAGCTGTTTTTT
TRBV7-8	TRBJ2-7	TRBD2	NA	CASSVTNSGRSYEQYF	TGTGCCAGCAGCGTTACTAATAGCGGGAGGTCCTACGAGCAGTACTTC
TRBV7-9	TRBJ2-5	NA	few	CASSAQGGVGETQYF	TGTGCCAGCAGCGCGCAGGGTGGGGTAGGGGAGACCCAGTACTTC
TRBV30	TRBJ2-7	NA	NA	CAWSVQYEQYF	TGTGCCTGGAGTGTACAGTACGAGCAGTACTTC
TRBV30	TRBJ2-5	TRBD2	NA	CAGTSGGGQTQYF	TGTGCCGGGACTAGCGGGGGGGGGCAGACCCAGTACTTC
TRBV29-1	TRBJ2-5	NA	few	CSVEGGQQEIQYF	TGCAGCGTTGAAGGTGGACAGCAAGAGATCCAGTACTTC
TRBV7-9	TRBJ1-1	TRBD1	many	CAGSGTANTEAFF	TGTGCCGGTTCCGGGACAGCCAACACTGAAGCTTTCTTT
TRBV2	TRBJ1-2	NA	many	CASSEMSANYGYTF	TGTGCCAGCAGTGAAATGTCAGCTAACTATGGCTACACCTTC
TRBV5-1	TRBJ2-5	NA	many	CASSLAEGETQYF	TGCGCCAGCAGCTTGGCGGAGGGGGAGACCCAGTACTTC
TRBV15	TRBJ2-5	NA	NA	CATSRGLSGGETQYF	TGTGCCACCAGCAGAGGACTATCAGGGGGGGAGACCCAGTACTTC